This TCR beta chain was sequenced during a study of blood T cell repertoires in COVID-19. The assay was immunoSEQ multiplex PCR, and TCRdb's table has in-frame clones only and misses some. The sample contains about 200,000 clones, around four fifths of which appear only once. Germline V gene sequence: CDR1 MNHEY, CDR2 SVGAGI. Between the trimmed V and J ends, which lost 0 bases and 10 bases, there was a span of 10 bases. This CDR3 has 13 amino acids. Assignments of participants to cohorts depended upon their own reported clinical history. The sequencing sample was made of PBMCs or T cells enriched from blood (not recorded which). The source of this sequence is a middle-aged man who had recovered from COVID-19. V and J are TRBV6-5 and TRBJ2-1, with unresolved D. The CDR3 reads CASSYSNGYEQFF. In DNA form, the CDR3 reads TGTGCCAGCAGTTACTCGAACGGGTACGAGCAGTTCTTC.